This T cell receptor beta chain originates from a study of human T cells and chemical hapten exposure. Study context: In the approximately 26-week study, patients were dosed weekly with diphenylcyclopropenone on the scalp throughout.

This clonotype was recorded at least ten times. The library put unique molecular identifiers onto individual cDNA molecules. TCRdb passed the RACE reads through MiXCR, listing each CDR3 protein once. The sample lists about 260,000 distinct CDR3 sequences; over 8% were seen once. The V gene end was trimmed by 3 bases and the J gene end by 7 bases; junction bases not matched to a gene: 5. The CDR3 length is 14 residues. The germline V gene encodes CDR1 SGHRS and CDR2 YFSETQ. Regarding time point: pre-sensitization, week 0. Treatment denoted: therapeutic diphenylcyclopropenone sensitization with weekly scalp DPC. Unfractionated whole blood yielded the extracted total RNA.

The receptor's source is a middle-aged woman with alopecia areata. Some clones in this sample may be carry-over from other donors' samples. Material: whole blood, obtained in connection with sensitization to the hapten diphenylcyclopropenone (DPC). The genes are TRBV5-1 and TRBJ2-1; 9 nucleotides line up with TRBD1. CDR3 region: CASSSGTGINEQFF. The CDR3 DNA reads TGCGCCAGCAGCTCTGGGACAGGGATTAATGAGCAGTTCTTC. Full variable domain (missing parts from reference TRBV5-1 and TRBJ2-1): KAGVTQTPRYLIKTRGQQVTLSCSPISGHRSVSWYQQTPGQGLQFLFEYFSETQRNKGNFPGRFSGRQFSNSRSEMNVSTLELGDSALYLCASSSGTGINEQFFGPGTRLTVL.